The clone carrying this T cell receptor beta chain showed up many times. Its specificity is unknown. The sample is drawn from a study of metastatic and nonmetastatic thyroid tumors. As for the study in general: Blood and tumor or nodule tissue repertoires from malignant and benign thyroid patients were compared. Findings of the study overall: Malignant thyroid tumors reportedly exceeded benign nodules significantly in TCR beta diversity, with the difference appearing in blood and tumor.

Authors' data handling: It was from CDR3 differences across clinicopathological groups that a distant-metastasis classifier for papillary thyroid cancer was built. TCRdb reassembled clones from the PCR reads with MiXCR. Here the V and J calls rest on TCRdb's processing, not on the authors' analysis. The repertoire has some 20,000 clones, about 15% of them found once; the top ten carry under 20%. Patients had received no treatment of any kind before thyroid surgery. What was sequenced was blood. The clonotype was recovered from a female donor with papillary thyroid cancer or a benign thyroid nodule (not recorded which). Some clones in this sample may be carry-over from other donors' samples.

CDR3 in amino acids: CASSALPVGSYNEQFF. The CDR3 DNA is TGTGCCAGCAGCGCATTACCCGTTGGGTCCTACAATGAGCAGTTCTTC. The chain carries TRBV9 and TRBJ2-1; unclear D gene. V was pared by 3 bases and J by 1 base, with 14 bases between. The CDR3 contains 16 residues. Germline assignment: CDR1 SGDLS and CDR2 YYNGEE.